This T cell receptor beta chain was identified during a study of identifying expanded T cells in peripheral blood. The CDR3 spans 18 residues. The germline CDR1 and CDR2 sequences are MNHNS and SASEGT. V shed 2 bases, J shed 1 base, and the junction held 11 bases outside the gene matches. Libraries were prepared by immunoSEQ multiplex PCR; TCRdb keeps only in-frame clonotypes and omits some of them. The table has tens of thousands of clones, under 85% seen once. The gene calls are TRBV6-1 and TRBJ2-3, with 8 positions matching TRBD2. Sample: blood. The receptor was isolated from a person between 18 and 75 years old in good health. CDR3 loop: CASSEWDGGASGTDTQYF. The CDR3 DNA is TGTGCCAGCAGTGAATGGGACGGGGGGGCCTCTGGCACAGATACGCAGTATTTT.